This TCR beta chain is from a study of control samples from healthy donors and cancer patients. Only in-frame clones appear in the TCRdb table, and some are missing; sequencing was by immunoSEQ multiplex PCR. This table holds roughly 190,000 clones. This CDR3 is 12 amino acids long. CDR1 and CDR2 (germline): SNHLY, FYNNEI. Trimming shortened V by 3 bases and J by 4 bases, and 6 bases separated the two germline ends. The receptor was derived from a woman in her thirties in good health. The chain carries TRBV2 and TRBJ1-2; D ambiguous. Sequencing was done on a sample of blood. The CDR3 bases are TGTGCCAGCAGTGACAGGCCCTATGGCTACACCTTC. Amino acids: CASSDRPYGYTF. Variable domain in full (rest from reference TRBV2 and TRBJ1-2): EPEVTQTPSHQVTQMGQEVILRCVPISNHLYFYWYRQILGQKVEFLVSFYNNEISEKSEIFDDQFSVERPDGSNFTLKIRSTKLEDSAMYFCASSDRPYGYTFGSGTRLTVV.